This TCR beta chain was identified during a study of T-cell reconstitution after alpha-beta-depleted transplantation in children. Using unique molecular identifiers, the investigators prepared the TCRbeta library. Via MiXCR, TCRdb re-called the PCR reads, giving one row per CDR3 protein. The sample contains approximately 510,000 distinct CDR3 sequences, approximately 20% of which appear only once. This clonotype has only a few counts. This CDR3 has 13 residues. Per germline, CDR1 ENHRY and CDR2 SYGVKD. The V end was cut by 0 bases, the J end by 2 bases, with 5 bases between. The sample in question was PBMCs from the stem cell graft donor, obtained from the stem cell graft. V gene TRBV10-3 combines with J gene TRBJ2-7; no reliable D call. This receptor was taken from a human donor who donated a stem cell graft to a child with acute lymphoblastic leukemia. The CDR3 loop reads CAISESAAYEQYF. CDR3 DNA: TGTGCCATCAGTGAGTCCGCAGCCTACGAGCAGTACTTC.